This T cell receptor (beta chain) was documented in a study of human T cells and chemical hapten exposure. Described time point: pre-sensitization, week 0. The treatment: therapeutic diphenylcyclopropenone sensitization with weekly scalp DPC. This clonotype was seen only a few times. Each CDR3 protein is one row after TCRdb ran MiXCR on the RACE reads. Here the sample spans about 290,000 distinct CDR3 sequences, around 7.3% being singletons. There are 13 residues in the CDR3. V was shortened by 6 bases and J by 3 bases, with 12 bases between the two germline ends. CDR1 MNHEY and CDR2 SVGAGI come from the germline V gene.

The rearrangement uses TRBV6-5 and TRBJ2-7, with D unclear. The specimen was whole blood, collected in connection with sensitization to the hapten diphenylcyclopropenone (DPC). This TCR came from a man aged 18 to 35 with alopecia areata. Some clones in this sample may be carry-over from other donors' samples. As DNA, the CDR3 is TGTGCCAGCAGCCCCCAATCCGGCTACGAGCAGTACTTC. As protein: CASSPQSGYEQYF.